A single sample is the source of the 31 T cell receptor beta chains below, sequenced in a study of low-dose radiotherapy and immunotherapy resistance in tumors. Noted time point: before trial treatment. Alpha- and beta-chain coverage of first-strand cDNA came from TRAV- and TRBV-specific primers. TCRs were put through 20 to 25 PCR cycles of amplification with Phusion. A constant-region primer and the V-primer adapter served as the primer pair. Each CDR3 protein is one row after TCRdb ran MiXCR on the reads. The sample yields under 95,000 distinct CDR3 sequences, around 17% seen once. The sample here was PBMCs, taken before treatment. The receptors originated from a male donor with prostate cancer.

This clonotype was observed many times. The chain links TRBV7-8 to TRBJ1-5; D gene ambiguous. Germline V gene sequence: CDR1 SGHVS, CDR2 FQNEAQ. V lost 0 bases and J lost 0, with 9 bases in between. The CDR3 contains 16 residues. For the CDR3, the DNA is TGTGCCAGCAGCTTAGCGACGGTTTATAGCAATCAGCCCCAGCATTTT. Translated, it gives CASSLATVYSNQPQHF.

This chain links TRBV6-5 with TRBJ1-5, with a weak D call TRBD1 (5 bases). V dropped 0 bases and J dropped 2 bases, with 11 bases sitting between them. The V gene's germline CDR1 is MNHEY and CDR2 SVGAGI. CDR3 size: 16 residues. CDR3: CASSYSGREGNQPQHF. The CDR3 bases are TGTGCCAGCAGTTACTCCGGCAGGGAGGGCAATCAGCCCCAGCATTTT.

This clonotype was recorded many times. This chain links TRBV12-5 with TRBJ2-3, with TRBD2 matching over 13 bases. CDR1 is LGHNT, CDR2 FRNRAP, per germline. This CDR3 comprises 16 residues. Germline trimming cut 5 bases from V and 0 bases from J; bases unmatched to any gene: 2. Written as DNA, the CDR3 is TGTGCTAGTGGTGGGACTAGCGGGGCTAGCACAGATACGCAGTATTTT. Translated: CASGGTSGASTDTQYF. Full variable domain (remainder filled in from reference TRBV12-5 and TRBJ2-3): DARVTQTPRHKVTEMGQEVTMRCQPILGHNTVFWYRQTMMQGLELLAYFRNRAPLDDSGMPKDRFSAEMPDATLATLKIQPSEPRDSAVYFCASGGTSGASTDTQYFGPGTRLTVL.

The J gene is TRBJ1-1, the V gene TRBV5-3, with 9 bases fitting TRBD1. TRBV5-3 qualifies as an ORF whose function is uncertain. The V gene end was trimmed by 9 bases and the J gene end by 3 bases; junction bases not matched to a gene: 21. The CDR3 sequence is 18 residues long. The CDR3 loop is CATRARPGQGRGDTEAFF. CDR3 DNA: TGTGCCACCCGGGCCCGGCCGGGACAGGGACGAGGCGACACTGAAGCTTTCTTT.

The sample holds many counts of this clonotype. The rearrangement joins TRBV10-1 to TRBJ2-2; D uncertain. Germline V lookup: CDR1 WNHNN, CDR2 SYGVQD (reference sequence). The germline V and J ends were trimmed by 4 bases and 3 bases, with 3 bases remaining between them. The CDR3 is 12 residues long. The CDR3 loop is CASSGDTGELFF. The CDR3 DNA follows: TGCGCCAGCAGTGGCGACACCGGGGAGCTGTTTTTT.

This clonotype has a count of ten or more. V usage is TRBV7-9 and J usage is TRBJ2-3; D unresolved. V was pared by 6 bases and J by 0 bases, with 10 bases between. Looked up from germline, CDR1 is SEHNR and CDR2 is FQNEAQ (reference sequence). The CDR3 sequence is 14 residues long. CDR3 sequence reads: CASSYDASTDTQYF. The CDR3 bases are TGTGCCAGCAGTTATGACGCTAGCACAGATACGCAGTATTTT.

As for this clonotype: With a far larger clone one base away, a read error is the likely cause. This chain links TRBV5-8 with TRBJ2-1; 8 nucleotides align to TRBD1. Germline V gives CDR1 SGHTS, CDR2 YDEGEE. This CDR3 is built from 15 residues. CDR3 DNA: TGTGCCAGCAGCACTTCCGGGACAGGTTACAATGAGCAGCTCTTC. As protein: CASSTSGTGYNEQLF. The whole variable domain, filled in from reference TRBV5-8 and TRBJ2-1, reads EAGVTQSPTHLIKTRGQQATLRCSPISGHTSVYWYQQALGLGLQFLLWYDEGEERNRGNFPPRFSGRQFPNYSSELNVNALELEDSALYLCASSTSGTGYNEQLFGPGTRLTVL.

Many counts were recorded for this clonotype. The chain uses TRBV11-2 and TRBJ2-3; D is possibly TRBD2 (7 bases). This CDR3 comprises 14 residues. Trimming left V 5 bases short and J 5 bases short, with 14 bases between. Germline CDR1 reads SGHAT; CDR2 reads FQNNGV. CDR3 region: CASSGGARGDTQYF. As DNA, the CDR3 is TGTGCCAGCAGCGGGGGGGCCAGGGGAGATACGCAGTATTTT.

This clonotype was seen many times. This chain links TRBV20-1 with TRBJ2-7; 10 bases line up with TRBD2. Germline V gene data show CDR1 as DFQATT and CDR2 as SNEGSKA (reference sequence). CDR3 size: 16 residues. The V gene end was trimmed by 2 bases and the J gene end by 3 bases; junction bases not matched to a gene: 10. The chain's CDR3 is CSARKGTSANFYEQYF. In DNA form, the CDR3 reads TGCAGTGCTAGAAAGGGGACTAGCGCAAATTTCTACGAGCAGTACTTC.

This clonotype has just a few counts. The chain couples TRBV10-3 to TRBJ2-2; 9 positions agree with TRBD2. CDR1 ENHRY and CDR2 SYGVKD come from the germline V gene. The CDR3 runs to 15 residues. The V and J ends lost 7 bases and 4 bases, in that order; junction bases with no gene match: 7. For the CDR3, the DNA is TGTGCCATCAACCTAGCGGGGCCGCTCACCGGGGAGCTGTTTTTT. Translated, it gives CAINLAGPLTGELFF.

In its sample, this clonotype was seen many times. V usage is TRBV11-2 and J usage is TRBJ2-7, with 7 nucleotides matching TRBD1. This CDR3 region has 15 residues. The germline CDR1 and CDR2 sequences are SGHAT and FQNNGV. With 2 bases clipped from V and 6 bases from J, the junction kept 10 bases outside the gene matches. The CDR3 DNA reads as TGTGCCAGCAGCTTAAGTAGATTAACAGGGGTCGAGCAGTACTTC. This translates into CASSLSRLTGVEQYF.

This clonotype was detected many times. The chain links TRBV19 to TRBJ1-4; D ambiguous. The germline V gene encodes CDR1 LNHDA and CDR2 SQIVND (reference sequence). CDR3 size: 16 residues. V was trimmed by 2 bases and J by 7 bases, leaving 17 bases between them. CDR3: CASSIPAGPGGEKLFF. In nucleotides, the CDR3 is TGTGCCAGTAGTATACCCGCCGGACCGGGTGGTGAAAAACTGTTTTTT.

The chain recombines TRBV20-1 with TRBJ2-1, with D unclear. The ends were cut back, 3 bases at V and 7 bases at J, with 13 bases in the middle. CDR1 and CDR2 from the germline V gene are DFQATT and SNEGSKA (reference sequence). The CDR3 is made up of 13 amino acids. CDR3 sequence: CSASDLLKNEQFF. The CDR3 DNA is TGCAGTGCTAGCGACTTGCTAAAGAATGAGCAGTTCTTC.

The sample holds many counts of this clonotype. The J gene is TRBJ1-1, the V gene TRBV29-1; 7 bases are shared with TRBD1. The V gene's germline CDR1 is SQVTM and CDR2 ANQGSEA. This CDR3 has 15 residues. V lost 0 bases, J lost 2 bases, and 6 bases stayed unmatched. In DNA form, the CDR3 reads TGCAGCGTTGAAGATTCGGGGACAGCAAACACTGAAGCTTTCTTT. It codes for CSVEDSGTANTEAFF.

DNA for the CDR3: TGTGCCAGCAGTCCGGCCCGGGGGGGATCCACTGAAGCTTTCTTT. It codes for CASSPARGGSTEAFF. The chain employs TRBV13 and TRBJ1-1; a possible D gene is TRBD1 (5 bases). The CDR3 has 15 residues. V was trimmed by 6 bases and J by 4 bases, leaving 18 bases between them. The germline V gene encodes CDR1 PRHDT and CDR2 FYEKMQ (reference sequence).

This clonotype has a count of ten or more. The rearrangement joins TRBV7-8 to TRBJ2-7; D remains unclear. The CDR3 totals 16 residues. The germline V and J ends were trimmed by 5 bases and 0 bases, with 17 bases remaining between them. Germline CDR1 SGHVS, CDR2 FQNEAQ. The CDR3: CASSLDLRFLSYEQYF. In DNA, the CDR3 is TGTGCCAGCAGCCTCGATCTTAGATTTCTCTCCTACGAGCAGTACTTC.

This clonotype was seen many times. The V gene is TRBV7-9, the J gene TRBJ2-1; tentatively, D is TRBD1 (6 bases). Between the trimmed V and J ends, which lost 1 base and 0 bases, there was a span of 13 bases. This CDR3 region has 17 residues. Germline CDR1 is SEHNR and CDR2 is FQNEAQ (reference sequence). CDR3 region: CASSLGGPIISYNEQFF. Written as DNA, the CDR3 is TGTGCCAGCAGCTTAGGGGGGCCGATAATCTCCTACAATGAGCAGTTCTTC.

This clonotype has at least ten counts. The V call is TRBV20-1, the J call TRBJ2-4, with 10 bases matching TRBD2. Germline V lookup: CDR1 DFQATT, CDR2 SNEGSKA (reference sequence). The CDR3 loop spans 19 amino acids. Trimming took 0 bases from V and 0 from J; bases not matched to a gene: 11. CDR3 sequence: CSARDPSSGGDGAKNIQYF. The CDR3 DNA sequence: TGCAGTGCTAGAGATCCCTCTAGCGGGGGCGATGGAGCCAAAAACATTCAGTACTTC.

This clonotype was recorded at least ten times. The CDR3 coding sequence is TGCAGTGCTAGAGCAAGCGGGGGGGGTGAGACCCAGTACTTC. Translated, it gives CSARASGGGETQYF. J is TRBJ2-5 and V is TRBV20-1, with TRBD2 matching 10 bases. Per germline, CDR1 DFQATT and CDR2 SNEGSKA (reference sequence). V lost 1 base and J lost 5; bases outside the gene matches: 4. This CDR3 has 14 residues.

This clonotype occurred once. One base separates it from a far larger clone, so it is likely a read error. The chain has TRBV7-6 and TRBJ2-5; TRBD1 matches 9 bases. The ends lost 0 bases at V and 5 bases at J; junction bases unmatched: 7. CDR3 length: 16 amino acids. CDR1 and CDR2 (germline): SGHVS, FNYEAQ. The CDR3 sequence: CASSLAPATGGETQYF. The CDR3 DNA follows: TGTGCCAGCAGCTTAGCCCCTGCGACAGGGGGGGAGACCCAGTACTTC. Using reference TRBV7-6 and TRBJ2-5 for the parts outside the CDR3, the full variable domain is GAGVSQSPRYKVTKRGQDVALRCDPISGHVSLYWYRQALGQGPEFLTYFNYEAQQDKSGLPNDRFSAERPEGSISTLTIQRTEQRDSAMYRCASSLAPATGGETQYFGPGTRLLVL.

As concerns this clonotype: A read error is likely here: a far larger clone is one base away. The CDR3 region is CASSYSGVVHEQFF. The DNA for the CDR3 is TGTGCCAGCAGTTATTCAGGGGTAGTGCACGAGCAGTTCTTC. V is TRBV6-1 and J is TRBJ2-1; D might be TRBD1 (6 bases). V was clipped by 5 bases and J by 10 bases, with 18 bases between them. There are 14 residues in the CDR3. Germline-derived CDR1 and CDR2 are MNHNS and SASEGT.

This clonotype was counted at least ten times. The rearrangement uses TRBV7-9 and TRBJ1-1; D remains unclear. Germline CDR1 is SEHNR and CDR2 is FQNEAQ (reference sequence). The CDR3 sequence is 15 residues long. The V end was cut by 3 bases, the J end by 0 bases, with 11 bases between. The CDR3 here is CASSFVSGLNTEAFF. CDR3 bases: TGTGCCAGCAGCTTTGTGTCGGGCCTGAACACTGAAGCTTTCTTT.

This clonotype occurred many times. The chain has TRBV5-1 and TRBJ2-1; TRBD2 matches at 8 bases. Germline-derived CDR1 and CDR2 are SGHRS and YFSETQ. CDR3 size: 15 residues. V lost 4 bases to trimming and J lost 4 bases; unmatched junction nucleotides: 7. As DNA, the CDR3 is TGCGCCAGCAGCCTACGCGGGGGGCAATACAATGAGCAGTTCTTC. The encoded protein is CASSLRGGQYNEQFF.

V and J are TRBV6-2 or TRBV6-3 and TRBJ1-5; D ambiguous. Germline assignment: CDR1 MNHEY and CDR2 SVGEGT. The CDR3 runs 13 residues. With 6 bases removed from V and 6 bases from J, the gap between germline ends came to 12 bases. The DNA of the CDR3 is TGTGCCAGCAGGGACCCTGGACGTCAGCCCCAGCATTTT. It specifies CASRDPGRQPQHF.

This clonotype was counted many times. This chain links TRBV27 with TRBJ1-2, with 9 bases that match TRBD1. The J segment lost 8 bases and the V segment lost 2 bases, leaving 3 bases of the junction unmatched. Germline CDR1 and CDR2: MNHEY and SMNVEV (reference sequence). The CDR3 contains 13 residues. Here the CDR3 reads CASSLRGTGGYTF. Here the CDR3 DNA reads TGTGCCAGCAGTTTAAGGGGGACAGGGGGCTACACCTTC.

Many counts were recorded for this clonotype. The chain uses TRBV15 and TRBJ1-5; the D gene is possibly TRBD1 (5 bases). The length of the CDR3 is 12 residues. The germline V gene has CDR1 LNHNV and CDR2 YYDKDF (reference sequence). Trimming shortened V by 5 bases and J by 7 bases, and 9 bases separated the two germline ends. The CDR3 region has the DNA TGTGCCACCAGCGGTGGGGGGCAGCCCCAGCATTTT. This encodes CATSGGGQPQHF. The variable domain in full, with the rest retrieved from reference TRBV15 and TRBJ1-5, is DAMVIQNPRYQVTQFGKPVTLSCSQTLNHNVMYWYQQKSSQAPKLLFHYYDKDFNNEADTPDNFQSRRPNTSFCFLDIRSPGLGDTAMYLCATSGGGQPQHFGDGTRLSIL.

V and J are TRBV5-4 and TRBJ2-3; 10 bases line up with TRBD1. With 2 bases clipped from V and 7 bases from J, the junction kept 13 bases outside the gene matches. Germline V gene data show CDR1 as SGHNT and CDR2 as YYREEE (reference sequence). The length of the CDR3 is 17 residues. Written as DNA, the CDR3 is TGTGCCAGCAGCTTCTCCGAGGGACAGGGGTCCGCCTATACGCAGTATTTT. Its protein product is CASSFSEGQGSAYTQYF.

A word on this clonotype: A far larger clone is one nucleotide away, so this likely arose from a read error. The genes are TRBV9 and TRBJ2-7; 10 nucleotides match TRBD2. J was trimmed by 7 bases and V by 0 bases; bases with no gene match: 7. The germline V gene encodes CDR1 SGDLS and CDR2 YYNGEE. This CDR3 comprises 15 residues. As DNA, the CDR3 is TGTGCCAGCAGCGTAGTTAGCGGGGGGTACAATGAGCAGTACTTC. Amino acids: CASSVVSGGYNEQYF.

Remarks on this clonotype: With a much larger clone just one base away, this may be a read error. V gene TRBV1 combines with J gene TRBJ2-3. TRBV1 is classified as a pseudogene. CDR3 length: 15 amino acids. CDR3 residues: CASSQVGVRTDMQYF. In DNA, the CDR3 is TGCGCCAGCAGCCAAGTTGGTGTACGCACAGATATGCAGTATTTT.

This clonotype was seen ten or more times. V gene TRBV18 combines with J gene TRBJ1-1, with a tentative D call TRBD1 (5 bases). Trimming took 2 bases from V and 6 from J, leaving 13 bases between them. This CDR3 spans 14 amino acids. The V gene's germline CDR1 is KGHSH and CDR2 LQKENI. CDR3 bases: TGTGCCAGCTCACCAGGGACTCCCTGGGCTGAAGCTTTCTTT. It specifies CASSPGTPWAEAFF.

This clonotype was recorded many times. The gene calls are TRBV9 and TRBJ2-2; the match to TRBD2 covers 14 bases. CDR3 length equals 17 residues. CDR1 and CDR2 from the germline V gene are SGDLS and YYNGEE. The J segment lost 2 bases and the V segment lost 3 bases, leaving 3 bases of the junction unmatched. DNA for the CDR3: TGTGCCAGCAGCGAGGGACTAGCGGGGGTCAACACCGGGGAGCTGTTTTTT. It specifies CASSEGLAGVNTGELFF.